This record concerns one T cell receptor beta chain sequence. Its antigen remains unknown. This record comes from a study of T cell responses to AZD1222 COVID-19 vaccine. Assay used: immunoSEQ multiplex PCR; TCRdb lists only in-frame clones, some missing. Of roughly 100,000 clones in the sample, around nine tenths were seen once. The study, taken as a whole, reports: White British people made up most donors, females outnumbered males, and clonal diversity was possibly underestimated.

Per the germline V gene, CDR1 is SNHLY and CDR2 is FYNNEI. This CDR3 comprises 13 residues. Trimming removed 3 bases from V and 4 bases from J, with 9 bases in between. The sample was peripheral blood, taken on day 0 of AZD1222 vaccination. The sequence was collected from an adult in good health. The rearrangement uses TRBV2 and TRBJ1-1; no firm D call. CDR3 sequence reads: CASSERETTEAFF. As DNA, the CDR3 is TGTGCCAGCAGTGAGAGAGAGACCACTGAAGCTTTCTTT.